This TCR beta chain originates from a study of OX40 agonist ivuxolimab in advanced cancers. For the wider study: Ivuxolimab was an agonistic, fully human IgG2 monoclonal antibody directed against OX40 (CD134), a costimulatory receptor. The paper describes the monotherapy dose-escalation part (N of about 50 patients) of the phase I trial of ivuxolimab. Prior anti-PD-1, anti-PD-L1 or anti-CTLA-4 therapy was permitted, and about 40% of dose-escalation patients had received checkpoint inhibitors. Of the 50 to 55 patients in dose escalation, approximately 20 had hepatocellular carcinoma, about 15 had melanoma, 9 had renal cell carcinoma and 9 had head and neck cancer. Peripheral TCRbeta sequencing was intended to test whether TCR sequence diversity was altered and clonal T-cell expansion was caused by ivuxolimab. Intravenous ivuxolimab was administered to patients every 2 weeks at six dose levels: 0.01, 0.1, 0.3, 1.5, 3 and 10 mg/kg. The dose-escalation cohort was over 70% male with a mean age of about 58 years, ranging from roughly 20 to 80. Three dose-escalation patients achieved partial responses, one with hepatocellular carcinoma and two with cutaneous melanoma. Study-wide findings and limitations: The antigen specificity of the peripheral T cells that underwent clonal expansion was not determined. Low levels of normalized T-cell clonal expansion were also shown by some nonresponding patients. Clonal expansion of both CD4+ and CD8+ blood T cells was observed from baseline to week 6 at doses 0.1 to 3.0 mg/kg. In the 0.1-3.0 mg/kg groups, partial responders had among the lowest normalized peripheral clonal expansion, particularly in CD8+ T cells. After ivuxolimab, expanded clones were on average more numerous among CD8+ T cells than among CD4+ T cells.

In the case of this clone: Its antigen is unknown. Nothing much larger sits one base from this clone, and base qualities are not available.

Patients with autoimmune disease history or receiving systemic immunosuppression were excluded from the trial. Peripheral blood for TCR sequencing was drawn from every dose cohort at baseline, at cycle 4 day 1 and at cycle 7 day 1. The samples were drawn from a first-in-human, open-label, multicenter phase I dose-escalation trial of ivuxolimab. The trial enrolled adults with locally advanced or metastatic head and neck squamous cell, hepatocellular, melanoma or renal cell carcinoma. CD4+ and CD8+ T cells were sorted separately from peripheral blood before TCR sequencing. From cysteine to phenylalanine, the CDR3 is 13 amino acids long. Of the read, only the CDR3 DNA is kept; its 39 bases are in frame from base 1. A distance of 5 bases separates the germline ends of V and J, which lose 0 bases and 2 bases respectively. The germline V gene encodes CDR1 LGHNA and CDR2 YSLEER. For sequencing of the TCRbeta CDR3 region, genomic DNA was extracted from the sorted cells. TCRbeta CDR3 regions were sequenced using the immunoSEQ Assay. Drawn from immuneACCESS, this table holds only the in-frame rearrangements with V and J called that TCRdb kept. Clones are partly lost; checked studies trace under half to an unresolved V gene and leave the rest unexplained. The sample includes 100,000 or so clones, with roughly 95% observed a single time. Of the sample, about 0.17% is held by the ten largest clones.

The sequences come from CD4+ or CD8+ T cells sorted from blood, collected in a trial of the OX40 agonist ivuxolimab. This receptor was taken from an adult with an advanced solid tumor such as melanoma, head and neck, liver or kidney cancer. The chain couples TRBV4-3 to TRBJ2-7, with an unclear D gene assignment. This receptor has the CDR3 CASSQDRTYEQYF. The DNA reads as follows: TGCGCCAGCAGCCAAGATCGGACCTACGAGCAGTACTTC.